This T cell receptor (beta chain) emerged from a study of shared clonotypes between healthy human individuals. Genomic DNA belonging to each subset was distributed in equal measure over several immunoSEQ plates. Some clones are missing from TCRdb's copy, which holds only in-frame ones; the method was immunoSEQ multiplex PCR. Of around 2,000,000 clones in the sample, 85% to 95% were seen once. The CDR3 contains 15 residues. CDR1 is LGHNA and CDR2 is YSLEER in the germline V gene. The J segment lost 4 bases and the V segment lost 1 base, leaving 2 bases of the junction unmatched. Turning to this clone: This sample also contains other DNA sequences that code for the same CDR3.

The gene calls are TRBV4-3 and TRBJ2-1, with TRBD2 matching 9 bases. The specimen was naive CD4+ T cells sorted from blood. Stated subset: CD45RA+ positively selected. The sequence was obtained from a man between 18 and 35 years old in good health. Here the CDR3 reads CASSQGTSGYNEQFF. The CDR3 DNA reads TGCGCCAGCAGCCAAGGTACTAGCGGGTACAATGAGCAGTTCTTC.